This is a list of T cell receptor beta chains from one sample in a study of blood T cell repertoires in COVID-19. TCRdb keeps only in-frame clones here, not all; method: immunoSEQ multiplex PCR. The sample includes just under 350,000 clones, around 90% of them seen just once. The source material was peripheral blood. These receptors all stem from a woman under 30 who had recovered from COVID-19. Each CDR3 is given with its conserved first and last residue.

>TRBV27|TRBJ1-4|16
CASSSLMSGAGEKLFF
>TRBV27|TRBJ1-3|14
CASREYHSGNTIYF
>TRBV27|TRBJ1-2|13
CASSQGGDYGYTF
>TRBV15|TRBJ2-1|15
CATSRDRHSYNEQFF
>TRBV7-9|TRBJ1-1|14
CASSPDRSLQEAFF
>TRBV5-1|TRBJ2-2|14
CATKTGVNTGELFF
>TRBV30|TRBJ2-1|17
CAWSAPGGLAGVHEQFF
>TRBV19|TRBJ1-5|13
CASTWTEREPQHF
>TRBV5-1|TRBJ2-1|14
CASSLAGVSNEQFF
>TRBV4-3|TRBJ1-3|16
CASSQREVFSGNTIYF
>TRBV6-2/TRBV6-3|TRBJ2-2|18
CASSYSFRTGGFTGELFF
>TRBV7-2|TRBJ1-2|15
CASSPGTPPRGGYTF
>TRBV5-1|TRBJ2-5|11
CASTGGETQYF
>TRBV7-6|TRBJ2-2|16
CASSLAQGTNTGELFF
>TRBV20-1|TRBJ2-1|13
CSASMVRGNEQFF
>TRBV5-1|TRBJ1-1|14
CASSLDVRNTEAFF
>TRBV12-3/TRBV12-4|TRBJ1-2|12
CASSDRASGYTF
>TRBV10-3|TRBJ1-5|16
CAISESKAGGNQPQHF
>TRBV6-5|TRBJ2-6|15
CASSYEASGANVLTF
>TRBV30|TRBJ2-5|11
CAWSVLETQYF
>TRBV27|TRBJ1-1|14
CASSLGFFGSEAFF
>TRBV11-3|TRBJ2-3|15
CASNLGTEYTDTQYF
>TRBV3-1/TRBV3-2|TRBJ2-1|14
CASNVGQGHNEQFF
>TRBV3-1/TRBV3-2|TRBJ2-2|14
CASSQDRNTGELFF
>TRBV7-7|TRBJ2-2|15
CASSLSSGSTGELFF
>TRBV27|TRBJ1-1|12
CASSSLGAPAGF